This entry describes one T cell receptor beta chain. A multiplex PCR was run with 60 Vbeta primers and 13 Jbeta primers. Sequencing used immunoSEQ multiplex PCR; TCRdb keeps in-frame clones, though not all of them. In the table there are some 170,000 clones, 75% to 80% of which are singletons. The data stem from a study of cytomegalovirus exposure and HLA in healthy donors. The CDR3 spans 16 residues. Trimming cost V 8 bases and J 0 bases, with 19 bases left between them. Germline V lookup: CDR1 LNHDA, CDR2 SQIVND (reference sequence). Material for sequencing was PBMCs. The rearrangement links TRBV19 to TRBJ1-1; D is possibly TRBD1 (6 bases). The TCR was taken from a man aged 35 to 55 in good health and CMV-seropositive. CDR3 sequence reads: CASPPPTGALNTEAFF. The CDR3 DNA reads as TGTGCCAGTCCCCCTCCGACAGGCGCCCTGAACACTGAAGCTTTCTTT.